This T cell receptor (beta chain) is drawn from a study of beta chain features in type 1 diabetes. Study-wide context: There was similarity between patients and healthy donors in age, gender and cell yields. Study-level results: Moderate yet significant TCRB CDR3 shortening was seen in Type 1 diabetes patients in all four CD4+ subsets.

On this clone itself: Its antigen remains unknown.

All of the isolated RNA was reverse transcribed, so expressed TCRB transcripts were sequenced. Produced via immunoSEQ multiplex PCR; TCRdb's table is partial and in-frame only. Here the sample spans over 200,000 clones, roughly a tenth being singletons. J gave up 4 bases and V 5 bases, and 7 bases lay outside the gene matches. The length of the CDR3 is 14 residues. CDR1 SGHAT and CDR2 FQNNGV come from the germline V gene. Via the markers CD45RO/CCR7/CD25/CD127/CD95/CD27, stem cell-like memory, regulatory, central memory and naive CD4+ cells were sorted. Sort purity for all populations was recorded as exceeding 98%.

This rearrangement joins TRBV11-2 to TRBJ2-7; 8 positions agree with TRBD1. The sequence was obtained from a man aged 25 to 40 with type 1 diabetes. Sequencing was performed on naive CD4+ T cells from blood. CDR3 DNA: TGTGCCAGCAGCATCAGGGGGCGGACGTACGAGCAGTACTTC. It yields the protein CASSIRGRTYEQYF.